This T cell receptor (beta chain) appears in the sequencing data of a study of spatial heterogeneity in lung cancer. Looking at the study overall: At a median of about 22 months after resection, follow-up PBMC samples were sequenced when available. Across the raw uncorrected reads, a unique TCR and UMI combination was observed, on average, more than ten times.

Every TCR cDNA molecule bore its own unique molecular identifier. Using its own MiXCR run on the 5' RACE reads, TCRdb lists one record per CDR3 protein. Among 7,500 to 10,000 distinct CDR3 sequences listed, about 25% were seen once. This clonotype is medium-sized within its sample. From germline, CDR1 is SQVTM and CDR2 ANQGSEA. Trimming cost V 1 base and J 5 bases; bases outside gene matches: 6. The CDR3 length is 14 residues. Regarding time point: blood at routine non-recurrence follow-up after resection. Whole RNA, isolated from tumor, nontumor lung or frozen PBMC, was sequenced without prior sorting.

J is TRBJ2-5 and V is TRBV29-1, with 8 nucleotides matching TRBD1. The receptor was derived from a female donor with early-stage non-small cell lung cancer. The sequenced sample was PBMCs, obtained at follow-up. The CDR3 protein is CSVEGGQGAETQYF. The CDR3 DNA is TGCAGCGTTGAAGGAGGGCAGGGGGCCGAGACCCAGTACTTC.